This T cell receptor beta chain was sequenced during a study of post-analysis software for immune sequencing data. This clonotype was seen only a few times. Its antigen is unidentified. Incorporated into the TCR beta cDNA libraries were unique molecular identifiers, which served to reduce PCR and sequencing biases. TCRdb reanalysed the PCR reads using MiXCR and keeps one entry per CDR3 protein. The sample includes around 700,000 distinct CDR3 sequences, roughly three fifths seen only once; the top ten take over 9%. General observations from the study: Relative to controls, patients had 4 or 5 TRBV segments at higher frequency, with TRBV5-6, TRBV5-1 and TRBV20-1 among these.

The V and J ends lost 2 bases and 4 bases respectively, with 10 bases between them. CDR1 and CDR2 from the germline V gene are SQVTM and ANQGSEA. The CDR3 length is 13 residues. V is TRBV29-1 and J is TRBJ2-3; D is undetermined. This TCR was sampled from a girl aged 2 to 9 with multiple sclerosis. The sequenced material came from blood. CDR3 bases: TGCAGCGTTGAATTGCGGCCGCCAGATACGCAGTATTTT. Translation: CSVELRPPDTQYF.